Sequencing of this TCR beta chain was carried out in a study of blood T cell repertoires in COVID-19. This CDR3 contains 16 residues. V was clipped by 0 bases and J by 5 bases; unmatched bases: 5. CDR1 is KGHDR and CDR2 is SFDVKD in the germline V gene. Generated by immunoSEQ multiplex PCR, the TCRdb table keeps only in-frame clones and is missing some. The table has under 250,000 clones, 83% seen once. This receptor was taken from a woman aged 45-59 years who had been exposed to COVID-19. The specimen was PBMCs or T cells enriched from blood (not recorded which). The chain couples TRBV24-1 to TRBJ2-1; 8 bases align to TRBD1. The CDR3 here is CATSDLQGQGHNEQFF. The CDR3 DNA follows: TGTGCCACCAGTGATTTGCAAGGACAGGGCCACAATGAGCAGTTCTTC.